The clone carrying this T cell receptor (beta chain) was detected a few times. Its cognate antigen is unknown. This sample is drawn from a study of cytomegalovirus exposure and HLA in healthy donors. At the level of the study: From approximately 170 million T cells, an earlier analysis saw 117 million unique TCR beta sequences. An early release of data contained 70 million to 95 million unique TCRs, which came from HLA-typed donors.

Overall study findings and caveats: The authors judged a highly shared variant cluster likely a sequencing artifact. The availability of immune exposure information extended only to CMV serostatus.

Use of 60 Vbeta and 13 Jbeta primers characterized the PCR. Method: immunoSEQ multiplex PCR; TCRdb's copy keeps in-frame clones and lacks some. Here the sample spans about 89,000 clones, about 80% being singletons. The CDR3 runs 13 residues. After removal of 4 bases from V and 1 base from J, the junction contained 0 bases not matched to a gene. Germline CDR1 is ENHRY and CDR2 is SYGVKD. The chain employs TRBV10-3 and TRBJ1-1; 7 nucleotides line up with TRBD1. Sequencing was performed on PBMCs. This TCR was sampled from a male donor in good health and CMV-seronegative. The CDR3 sequence is CAISGQGNTEAFF. The CDR3 DNA sequence: TGTGCCATCAGTGGACAGGGGAACACTGAAGCTTTCTTT.